Presented here are 12 T cell receptor beta chains from one specimen sequenced in a study of T cell responses to AZD1222 COVID-19 vaccine (dated by TCRdb to 2020 to 2023). The time point tag for this specimen amounts to: baseline before first vaccination. The library relied on the immunoSEQ multiplex PCR assay. Held by TCRdb, this immuneACCESS table contains in-frame sequences only and omits some clones. Under half of the omission traces to an unresolved V gene where checked; the cause of the rest is unknown. In all, the sample holds about 120,000 clones, and approximately 85% of those were seen once. Roughly 6.2% of the sample rests with the top ten. Sequencing used peripheral blood, obtained on day 0 of AZD1222 vaccination. The receptors originated from an adult in good health.

This clone showed up just once. The chain combines TRBV7-6 with TRBJ1-4; the D is unclear. The length of the CDR3 is 16 residues. CDR1 and CDR2 (germline): SGHVS, FNYEAQ. V was cut by 4 bases and J by 1 base, with 13 bases left in between. This CDR3 reads CASSSRPPETNEKLFF. The CDR3 DNA is TGTGCCAGCAGCTCACGACCCCCCGAAACTAATGAAAAACTGTTTTTT.

The chain combines TRBV6-1 with TRBJ2-2; perhaps D is TRBD1 or TRBD2 (6 bases each). The germline CDR1 and CDR2 sequences are MNHNS and SASEGT. There are 17 residues in the CDR3. Trimming removed 2 bases from V and 4 bases from J, with 17 bases in between. DNA of the CDR3: TGTGCCAGCAGTGAAATGAAGAGGAGGGGGAGCACCGGGGAGCTGTTTTTT. Encoded protein: CASSEMKRRGSTGELFF.

The rearrangement uses TRBV9 and TRBJ1-3; D is perhaps TRBD1 (5 bases). Germline-derived CDR1 and CDR2 are SGDLS and YYNGEE. CDR3 size: 15 residues. The ends were cut back, 2 bases at V and 4 bases at J, with 13 bases in the middle. CDR3 in amino acids: CASSVFPGSGNTIYF. CDR3 bases: TGTGCCAGCAGCGTTTTTCCAGGGTCAGGAAACACCATATATTTT.

The CDR3 nucleotides read TGTGCCAGCAAGCCGCGCGGGGAGGAGTATGGCTACACCTTC. Its protein is CASKPRGEEYGYTF. The J gene is TRBJ1-2, the V gene TRBV3-1 (or the pseudogene TRBV3-2); no definite D call. Germline CDR1 is LGHDT and CDR2 is YNNKEL (reference sequence). Between the trimmed V and J ends, which lost 7 bases and 5 bases, there was a span of 17 bases. CDR3 length equals 14 residues.

V usage is TRBV7-9 and J usage is TRBJ2-7; 7 bases line up with TRBD1. V lost 5 bases, J lost 0 bases, and 4 bases stayed unmatched. CDR1 is SEHNR and CDR2 is FQNEAQ in the germline V gene (reference sequence). The CDR3 length is 14 residues. The DNA for the CDR3 is TGTGCCAGCAGCACCGGGACAGCCTCCTACGAGCAGTACTTC. It codes for CASSTGTASYEQYF.

The chain uses TRBV27 and TRBJ2-7; D not certain. V was pared by 0 bases and J by 7 bases, with 4 bases between. The germline gives CDR1 MNHEY, CDR2 SMNVEV (reference sequence). The length of the CDR3 is 11 residues. The CDR3 coding sequence is TGTGCCAGCAGTTTATCGGGTGAGCAGTACTTC. Encoded protein: CASSLSGEQYF.

This chain connects TRBV9 to TRBJ2-3, with TRBD1 as a possible D gene (5 bases). This CDR3 contains 17 residues. Deletions cut 0 bases from V and 4 bases from J, with 18 bases between. Germline V gene data show CDR1 as SGDLS and CDR2 as YYNGEE. CDR3 region: CASSVDQGSSFPDTQYF. CDR3 nucleotides: TGTGCCAGCAGCGTAGACCAGGGATCATCCTTTCCAGATACGCAGTATTTT.

The CDR3 region has the DNA TGTGCCAGCAGGGCGGGACAGACGAATGAGCAGTTCTTC. It specifies CASRAGQTNEQFF. V is TRBV12-3 or TRBV12-4 and J is TRBJ2-1, with D perhaps TRBD1 (7 bases). This CDR3 is built from 13 residues. V was cut by 6 bases and J by 7 bases, with 13 bases left in between.

The chain employs TRBV5-6 and TRBJ1-6; no reliable D call. The germline V and J ends were trimmed by 0 bases and 5 bases, with 6 bases remaining between them. CDR3 length: 14 amino acids. Germline V gene lookup returns CDR1 SGHDT and CDR2 YYEEEE. The CDR3 is CASSLGTDNSPLHF. The CDR3 nucleotides read TGTGCCAGCAGCTTGGGCACAGATAATTCACCCCTCCACTTT.

This chain links TRBV11-2 with TRBJ2-3; D ambiguous. Germline values: CDR1 SGHAT, CDR2 FQNNGV. CDR3 length: 12 amino acids. V was shortened by 4 bases and J by 3 bases, with 5 bases between the two germline ends. The CDR3 nucleotides read TGTGCCAGCAGCTCCACGACAGATACGCAGTATTTT. Translated: CASSSTTDTQYF.

In its sample, this clone was seen many times. CDR3 sequence (DNA): TGTGCCAGCAGTGCGAGGGCAGGGGCAGAGACCCAGTACTTC. Translating gives CASSARAGAETQYF. The rearrangement uses TRBV2 and TRBJ2-5, with a weak D call TRBD1 (6 bases). CDR1 is SNHLY, CDR2 FYNNEI, per germline. The ends were cut back, 4 bases at V and 4 bases at J, with 13 bases in the middle. The CDR3 is 14 amino acids. Full variable domain (remainder filled in from reference TRBV2 and TRBJ2-5): EPEVTQTPSHQVTQMGQEVILRCVPISNHLYFYWYRQILGQKVEFLVSFYNNEISEKSEIFDDQFSVERPDGSNFTLKIRSTKLEDSAMYFCASSARAGAETQYFGPGTRLLVL.

The chain couples TRBV19 to TRBJ2-7; D is perhaps TRBD2 (5 bases). The CDR3 is made up of 16 amino acids. The V and J ends lost 6 bases and 2 bases respectively, with 20 bases between them. Germline CDR1 is LNHDA and CDR2 is SQIVND (reference sequence). For the CDR3, the DNA is TGTGCCAGTAGGCCAACTCCGGGGTCCAAGGCCTACGAGCAGTACTTC. Translation: CASRPTPGSKAYEQYF.